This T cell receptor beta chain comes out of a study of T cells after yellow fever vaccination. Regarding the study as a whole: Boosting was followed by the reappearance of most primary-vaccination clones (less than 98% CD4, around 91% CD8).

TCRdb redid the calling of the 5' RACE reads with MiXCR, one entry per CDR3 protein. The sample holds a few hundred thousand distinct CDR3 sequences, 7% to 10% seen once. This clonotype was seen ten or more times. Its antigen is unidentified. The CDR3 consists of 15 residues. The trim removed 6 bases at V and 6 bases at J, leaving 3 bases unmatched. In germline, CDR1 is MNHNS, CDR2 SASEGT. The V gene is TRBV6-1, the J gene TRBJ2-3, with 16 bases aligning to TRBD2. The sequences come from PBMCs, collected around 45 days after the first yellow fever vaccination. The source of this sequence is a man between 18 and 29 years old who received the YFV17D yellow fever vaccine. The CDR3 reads CASRGLAGGPDTQYF. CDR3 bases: TGTGCCAGCAGGGGACTAGCGGGGGGGCCTGATACGCAGTATTTT.